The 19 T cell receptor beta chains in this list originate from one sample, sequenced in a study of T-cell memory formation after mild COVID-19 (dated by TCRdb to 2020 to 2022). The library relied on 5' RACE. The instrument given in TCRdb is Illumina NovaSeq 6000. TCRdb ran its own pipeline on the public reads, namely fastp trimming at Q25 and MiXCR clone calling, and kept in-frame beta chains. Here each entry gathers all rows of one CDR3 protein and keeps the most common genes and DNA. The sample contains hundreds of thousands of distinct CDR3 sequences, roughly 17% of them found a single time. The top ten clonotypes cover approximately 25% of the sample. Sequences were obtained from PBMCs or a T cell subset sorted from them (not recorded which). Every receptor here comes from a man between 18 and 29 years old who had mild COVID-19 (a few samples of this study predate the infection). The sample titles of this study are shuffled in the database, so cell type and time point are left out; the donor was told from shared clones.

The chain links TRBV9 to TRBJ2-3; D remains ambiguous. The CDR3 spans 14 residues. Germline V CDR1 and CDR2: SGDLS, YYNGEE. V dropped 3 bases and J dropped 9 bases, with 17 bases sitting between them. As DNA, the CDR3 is TGTGCCAGCAGCGGGGCCCAACAATGGGCCACGCAGTATTTT. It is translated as CASSGAQQWATQYF.

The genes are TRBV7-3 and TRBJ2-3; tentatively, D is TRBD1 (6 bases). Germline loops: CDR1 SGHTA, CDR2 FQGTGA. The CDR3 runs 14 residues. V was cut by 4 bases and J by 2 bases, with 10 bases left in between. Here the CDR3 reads CASSSRTDTDTQYF. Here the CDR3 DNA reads TGTGCCAGCAGCTCTCGGACAGACACAGATACGCAGTATTTT.

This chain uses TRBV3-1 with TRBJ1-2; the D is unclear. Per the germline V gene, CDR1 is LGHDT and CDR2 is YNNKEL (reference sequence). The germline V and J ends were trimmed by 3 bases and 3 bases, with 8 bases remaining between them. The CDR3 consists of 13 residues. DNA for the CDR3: TGTGCCAGCAGCCATGCAGCTCACTATGGCTACACCTTC. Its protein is CASSHAAHYGYTF.

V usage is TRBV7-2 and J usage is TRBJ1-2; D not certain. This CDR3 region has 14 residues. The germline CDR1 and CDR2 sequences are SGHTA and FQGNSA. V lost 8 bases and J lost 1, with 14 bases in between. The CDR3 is CASPIPGFNYGYTF. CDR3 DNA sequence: TGTGCCAGCCCAATTCCCGGGTTTAACTATGGCTACACCTTC.

CDR3 coding DNA: TGCGCCAGCAGCTTGGCCACAGGGACTGGCGACGAGCAGTACTTC. It codes for CASSLATGTGDEQYF. The chain is built from TRBV5-1 and TRBJ2-7, with D perhaps given as TRBD1 or TRBD2 (6 bases each). The CDR3 has 15 amino acids. The germline gives CDR1 SGHRS, CDR2 YFSETQ. V lost 0 bases, J lost 5 bases, and 15 bases lay in between.

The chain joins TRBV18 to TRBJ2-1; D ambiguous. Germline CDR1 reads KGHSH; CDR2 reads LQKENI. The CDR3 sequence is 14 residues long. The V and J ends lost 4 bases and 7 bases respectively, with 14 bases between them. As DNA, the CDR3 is TGTGCCAGCTCACTTCGACCCCCCGGGAATGAGCAGTTCTTC. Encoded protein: CASSLRPPGNEQFF. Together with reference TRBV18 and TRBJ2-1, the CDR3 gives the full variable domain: NAGVMQNPRHLVRRRGQEARLRCSPMKGHSHVYWYRQLPEEGLKFMVYLQKENIIDESGMPKERFSAEFPKEGPSILRIQQVVRGDSAAYFCASSLRPPGNEQFFGPGTRLTVL.

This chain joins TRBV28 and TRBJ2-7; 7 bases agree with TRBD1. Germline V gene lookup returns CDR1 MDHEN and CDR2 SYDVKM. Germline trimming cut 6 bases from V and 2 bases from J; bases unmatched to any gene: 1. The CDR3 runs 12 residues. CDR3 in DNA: TGTGCCAGCAGCGGGACAGCCTACGAGCAGTACGTC. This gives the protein CASSGTAYEQYV.

The CDR3 loop reads CASSTGRDWTQYF. The CDR3 nucleotides are TGTGCCAGCAGCACCGGTAGGGATTGGACCCAGTACTTC. The chain uses TRBV7-9 and TRBJ2-5; no definite D call. From germline, CDR1 is SEHNR and CDR2 FQNEAQ (reference sequence). This CDR3 contains 13 residues. The V gene lost 5 bases and the J gene lost 7 bases, with 14 bases spanning the gap.

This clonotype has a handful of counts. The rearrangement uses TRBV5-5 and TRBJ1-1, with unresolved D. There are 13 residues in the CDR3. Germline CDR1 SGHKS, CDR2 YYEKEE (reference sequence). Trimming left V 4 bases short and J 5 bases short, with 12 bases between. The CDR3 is CASSRWGATEAFF. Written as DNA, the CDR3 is TGTGCCAGCAGCCGGTGGGGTGCGACTGAAGCTTTCTTT.

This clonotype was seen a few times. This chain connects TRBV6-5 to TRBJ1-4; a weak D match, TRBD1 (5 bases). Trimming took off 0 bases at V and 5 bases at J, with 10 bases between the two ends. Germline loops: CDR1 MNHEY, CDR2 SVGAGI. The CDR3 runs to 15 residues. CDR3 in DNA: TGTGCCAGCAGTTACTCCCCAGGGATGAATGAAAAACTGTTTTTT. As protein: CASSYSPGMNEKLFF.

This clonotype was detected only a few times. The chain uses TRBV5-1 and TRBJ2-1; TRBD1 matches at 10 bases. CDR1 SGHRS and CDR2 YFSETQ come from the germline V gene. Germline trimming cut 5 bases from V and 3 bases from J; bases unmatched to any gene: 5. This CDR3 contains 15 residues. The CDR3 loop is CASRIGTGDYNEQFF. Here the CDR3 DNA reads TGCGCCAGCAGAATCGGGACAGGGGACTACAATGAGCAGTTCTTC.

In DNA form, the CDR3 reads TGTGCCAGCAGCAGACGCGGGGACTCTGGAAACACCATATATTTT. It encodes CASSRRGDSGNTIYF. This chain uses TRBV6-5 with TRBJ1-3; D not certain. CDR3 length equals 15 residues. Germline V lookup: CDR1 MNHEY, CDR2 SVGAGI. Trimming removed 6 bases at V and 0 bases at J, with 12 bases between.

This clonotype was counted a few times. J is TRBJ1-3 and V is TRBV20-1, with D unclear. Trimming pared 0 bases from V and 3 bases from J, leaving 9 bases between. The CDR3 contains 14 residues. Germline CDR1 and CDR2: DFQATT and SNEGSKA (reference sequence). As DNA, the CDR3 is TGCAGTGCTAGAGATGGAAGGGTTGGAAACACCATATATTTT. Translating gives CSARDGRVGNTIYF.

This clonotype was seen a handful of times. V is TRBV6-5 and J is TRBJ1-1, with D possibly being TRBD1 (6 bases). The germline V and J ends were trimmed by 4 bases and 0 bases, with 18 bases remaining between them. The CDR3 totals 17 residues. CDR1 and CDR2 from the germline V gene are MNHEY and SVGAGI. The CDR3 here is CASSSPTDSVMNTEAFF. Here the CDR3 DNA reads TGTGCCAGCAGTTCTCCCACGGACAGCGTCATGAACACTGAAGCTTTCTTT.

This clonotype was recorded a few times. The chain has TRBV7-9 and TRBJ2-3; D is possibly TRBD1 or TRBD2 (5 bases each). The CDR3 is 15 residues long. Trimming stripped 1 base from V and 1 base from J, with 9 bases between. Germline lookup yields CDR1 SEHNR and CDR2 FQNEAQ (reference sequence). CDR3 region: CASSLDQGGTDTQYF. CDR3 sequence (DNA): TGTGCCAGCAGCTTAGATCAGGGAGGCACAGATACGCAGTATTTT.

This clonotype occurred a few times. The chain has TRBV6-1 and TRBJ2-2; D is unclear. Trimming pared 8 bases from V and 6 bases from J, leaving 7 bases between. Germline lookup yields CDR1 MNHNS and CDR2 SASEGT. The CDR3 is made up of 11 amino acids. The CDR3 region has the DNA TGTGCCAGCGCCCGGGCCGGGGAGCTGTTTTTT. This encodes CASARAGELFF.

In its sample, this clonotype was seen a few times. The CDR3 coding sequence is TGCGCCAGCAGCCAAGACAGTCGGGGGGCTGAAGCTTTCTTT. Its protein is CASSQDSRGAEAFF. V and J are TRBV4-3 and TRBJ1-1, with D perhaps matching TRBD1 (5 bases). The ends were cut back, 0 bases at V and 6 bases at J, with 11 bases in the middle. In germline, CDR1 is LGHNA, CDR2 YSLEER. CDR3 length equals 14 residues.

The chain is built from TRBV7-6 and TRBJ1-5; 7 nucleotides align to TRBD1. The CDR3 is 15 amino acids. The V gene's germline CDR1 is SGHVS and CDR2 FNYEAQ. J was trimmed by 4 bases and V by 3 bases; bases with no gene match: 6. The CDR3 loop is CASSLGAGGNQPQHF. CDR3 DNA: TGTGCCAGCAGCTTGGGGGCAGGGGGGAATCAGCCCCAGCATTTT.

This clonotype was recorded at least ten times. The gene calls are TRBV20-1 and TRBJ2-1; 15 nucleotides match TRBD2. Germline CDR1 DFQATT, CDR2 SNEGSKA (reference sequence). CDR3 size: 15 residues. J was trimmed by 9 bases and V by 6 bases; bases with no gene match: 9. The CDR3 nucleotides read TGCAGTGCGGACTGGACTAGCGGGGGGGCTGGTGAGCAGTTCTTC. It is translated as CSADWTSGGAGEQFF.